One and the same sample provided the 28 T cell receptor beta chains below, sequenced in a study of control samples from healthy donors and cancer patients. Repertoires were generated with immunoSEQ multiplex PCR, while TCRdb's copy carries only in-frame clones and drops some. Among roughly 86,000 clones listed, roughly 89% were seen once. Specimen: blood. Receptor source: a man aged 25 to 40 in good health.

This clone showed up just once. The chain employs TRBV18 and TRBJ2-2, with TRBD1 matching over 7 bases. CDR1 and CDR2 from the germline V gene are KGHSH and LQKENI. Germline trimming cut 1 base from V and 1 base from J; bases unmatched to any gene: 3. This CDR3 is 16 amino acids long. As DNA, the CDR3 is TGTGCCAGCTCACCACTCGACAGGGTGAACACCGGGGAGCTGTTTTTT. Encoded protein: CASSPLDRVNTGELFF. Supplemented by reference TRBV18 and TRBJ2-2, the full variable domain reads NAGVMQNPRHLVRRRGQEARLRCSPMKGHSHVYWYRQLPEEGLKFMVYLQKENIIDESGMPKERFSAEFPKEGPSILRIQQVVRGDSAAYFCASSPLDRVNTGELFFGEGSRLTVL.

A note on this clone: The junction shows a germline mismatch at one end, possibly a read error. This chain joins TRBV2 and TRBJ2-7, with 11 bases matching TRBD1. The germline gives CDR1 SNHLY, CDR2 FYNNEI. The CDR3 has 16 amino acids. CDR3 in DNA: TGTGCCAGCAGTGAATGGAGGACAGGGGGCTCCAACGAGCAGTACTTC. Protein product: CASSEWRTGGSNEQYF.

The chain combines TRBV7-8 with TRBJ2-1; D gene uncertain. V was trimmed by 4 bases and J by 3 bases, leaving 16 bases between them. Germline-derived CDR1 and CDR2 are SGHVS and FQNEAQ. This CDR3 region has 16 residues. DNA for the CDR3: TGTGCCAGCAGCTCCCGGCCGAGCTCCGGCTACAATGAGCAGTTCTTC. Translated: CASSSRPSSGYNEQFF.

CDR3 sequence: CASSLQASGSDEQYF. The CDR3 region has the DNA TGTGCCAGCAGTTTACAGGCTAGCGGGAGCGACGAGCAGTACTTC. The V gene is TRBV27, the J gene TRBJ2-7; the match to TRBD2 covers 10 bases. The CDR3 totals 15 residues. In germline, CDR1 is MNHEY, CDR2 SMNVEV (reference sequence). The J segment lost 5 bases and the V segment lost 2 bases, leaving 6 bases of the junction unmatched.

This sequence joins TRBV5-1 and TRBJ1-2; a weak D match, TRBD1 (5 bases). The germline gives CDR1 SGHRS, CDR2 YFSETQ. The CDR3 spans 13 residues. Trimming left V 0 bases short and J 8 bases short, with 11 bases between. The CDR3 nucleotides are TGCGCCAGCAGCTTGGCGGGGGTGAGCGGCTACACCTTC. Translated: CASSLAGVSGYTF.

The chain combines TRBV5-1 with TRBJ1-4, with 7 bases aligning to TRBD1. Per germline, CDR1 SGHRS and CDR2 YFSETQ. The CDR3 runs to 14 residues. Trimming took 4 bases from V and 3 from J; bases not matched to a gene: 3. The CDR3 region has the DNA TGCGCCAGCAGCCCGGGACAGTCTAATGAAAAACTGTTTTTT. Amino acids: CASSPGQSNEKLFF.

The chain employs TRBV12-3 or TRBV12-4 and TRBJ2-7; D unresolved. The CDR3 contains 12 residues. Trimming cost V 9 bases and J 0 bases, with 9 bases left between them. For the CDR3, the DNA is TGTGCCAGTGGGCCAATCTCCTACGAGCAGTACTTC. Translated: CASGPISYEQYF.

The chain is built from TRBV2 and TRBJ2-1; D ambiguous. The CDR3 is made up of 13 amino acids. CDR1 and CDR2 (germline): SNHLY, FYNNEI. The V and J ends lost 7 bases and 1 base respectively, with 8 bases between them. CDR3 loop: CASTRVSYNEQFF. The DNA of the CDR3 is TGTGCCAGCACTCGGGTTTCCTACAATGAGCAGTTCTTC.

The chain combines TRBV6-2 or TRBV6-3 with TRBJ1-6; the D gene is possibly TRBD1 (5 bases). This CDR3 is 18 amino acids long. V was clipped by 6 bases and J by 0 bases, with 18 bases between them. Per germline, CDR1 MNHEY and CDR2 SVGEGT. CDR3 region: CASSRVPKGSSYNSPLHF. Here the CDR3 DNA reads TGTGCCAGCAGCCGCGTCCCAAAGGGGAGCTCCTATAATTCACCCCTCCACTTT.

This rearrangement joins TRBV3-1 (or the pseudogene TRBV3-2) to TRBJ2-3, with TRBD2 matching 9 bases. The CDR3 is 12 residues long. The V and J ends lost 11 bases and 3 bases, in that order; junction bases with no gene match: 3. Germline V gene lookup returns CDR1 LGHDT and CDR2 YNNKEL (reference sequence). CDR3 region: CASSGETDTQYF. The CDR3 DNA follows: TGTGCCTCTAGCGGGGAAACAGATACGCAGTATTTT.

The chain combines TRBV10-3 with TRBJ2-7; D is perhaps TRBD1 (6 bases). The V end was cut by 0 bases, the J end by 1 base, with 13 bases between. Looked up from germline, CDR1 is ENHRY and CDR2 is SYGVKD. This CDR3 is 16 amino acids long. The CDR3: CAISESTTGSSYEQYF. The CDR3 DNA follows: TGTGCCATCAGTGAGTCAACGACAGGCTCTTCCTACGAGCAGTACTTC.

This clone was detected once. The rearrangement joins TRBV29-1 to TRBJ2-7, with 11 positions matching TRBD1. J was trimmed by 5 bases and V by 4 bases; bases with no gene match: 4. Per germline, CDR1 SQVTM and CDR2 ANQGSEA. This CDR3 has 13 amino acids. CDR3: CSVVWTGGHEQYF. The CDR3 bases are TGCAGCGTTGTTTGGACAGGGGGCCACGAGCAGTACTTC.

The chain combines TRBV5-6 with TRBJ1-4, with TRBD1 matching over 8 bases. Germline V lookup: CDR1 SGHDT, CDR2 YYEEEE. The CDR3 is 16 residues long. V shed 4 bases, J shed 3 bases, and the junction held 8 bases outside the gene matches. As DNA, the CDR3 is TGTGCCAGCAGCCGACAGGGGCCCATATCTAATGAAAAACTGTTTTTT. This sequence encodes CASSRQGPISNEKLFF.

V is TRBV27 and J is TRBJ2-5; 12 bases agree with TRBD2. CDR1 MNHEY and CDR2 SMNVEV come from the germline V gene (reference sequence). V lost 6 bases, J lost 1 base, and 9 bases stayed unmatched. This CDR3 is built from 17 residues. The CDR3 region has the DNA TGTGCCAGCAGATTCAACGGACTAGCGGGAATCCAAGAGACCCAGTACTTC. Its protein product is CASRFNGLAGIQETQYF.

On this clone itself: Relative to the germline gene, one junction end is altered; a read error may explain this. This chain joins TRBV4-1 and TRBJ2-7; 8 bases line up with TRBD1. The CDR3 covers 15 residues. CDR1 and CDR2 from the germline V gene are MGHRA and YSYEKL. CDR3 nucleotides: TGCGCCCGCAGCCAACTCCGGGACAGGCCCTACGAGCAGTACTTC. It yields the protein CARSQLRDRPYEQYF.

J is TRBJ1-5 and V is TRBV4-1, with D unclear. The V gene lost 0 bases and the J gene lost 5 bases, with 5 bases spanning the gap. Per germline, CDR1 MGHRA and CDR2 YSYEKL. CDR3 size: 13 residues. This chain's CDR3 is CASSQDEHQPQHF. CDR3 coding DNA: TGCGCCAGCAGCCAAGACGAACATCAGCCCCAGCATTTT.

The chain combines TRBV12-3 or TRBV12-4 with TRBJ2-2; 7 bases are shared with TRBD1. With V trimmed by 8 bases and J by 3 bases, 0 bases remained unmatched. There are 12 residues in the CDR3. The DNA for the CDR3 is TGTGCCAGCCAGGGGGACACCGGGGAGCTGTTTTTT. Protein sequence: CASQGDTGELFF.

The rearrangement uses TRBV6-5 and TRBJ2-2; unclear D gene. Trimming took 5 bases from V and 5 from J, leaving 9 bases between them. Germline lookup yields CDR1 MNHEY and CDR2 SVGAGI. The CDR3 totals 13 residues. The CDR3 sequence: CASSLDWTGELFF. The DNA for the CDR3 is TGTGCCAGCAGTCTTGACTGGACCGGGGAGCTGTTTTTT.

V and J are TRBV11-1 and TRBJ2-1; 10 bases are shared with TRBD1. CDR3 length: 16 amino acids. Germline V gene sequence: CDR1 SGHAT, CDR2 FQDESV (reference sequence). J gave up 10 bases and V 3 bases, and 12 bases lay outside the gene matches. CDR3 loop: CASSLEVGQGFREQFF. In DNA, the CDR3 is TGTGCCAGCAGCTTGGAAGTGGGACAGGGGTTTAGGGAGCAGTTCTTC.

The chain carries TRBV28 and TRBJ2-7, with 7 bases matching TRBD2. CDR1 and CDR2 (germline): MDHEN, SYDVKM. The CDR3 extends over 15 amino acids. V dropped 5 bases and J dropped 5; count of bases not matched to a gene: 12. This CDR3 reads CASSRPPTSKDEQYF. The CDR3 nucleotides are TGTGCCAGCAGTCGACCCCCGACTAGCAAGGACGAGCAGTACTTC.

J is TRBJ2-5 and V is TRBV10-3, with TRBD1 matching over 8 bases. The CDR3 has 13 residues. Germline trimming cut 6 bases from V and 5 bases from J; bases unmatched to any gene: 5. Germline CDR1 reads ENHRY; CDR2 reads SYGVKD. The CDR3 DNA is TGTGCCATCAGCTACCAGGGGGCGGAGACCCAGTACTTC. The encoded protein is CAISYQGAETQYF.

V and J are TRBV12-3 or TRBV12-4 and TRBJ2-3; D gene unclear. Between the trimmed V and J ends, which lost 3 bases and 6 bases, there was a span of 7 bases. The CDR3 is 12 residues long. CDR3 residues: CASSFSTDTQYF. The CDR3 DNA sequence: TGTGCCAGCAGTTTTTCCACGGATACGCAGTATTTT.

The chain combines TRBV4-1 with TRBJ1-2; no clear D gene. The CDR3 runs to 11 residues. V lost 2 bases to trimming and J lost 7 bases, with 5 bases between them. Germline CDR1 MGHRA, CDR2 YSYEKL. The CDR3 is CASSQLGGYTF. The DNA for the CDR3 is TGCGCCAGCAGCCAATTGGGTGGCTACACCTTC.

The V gene is TRBV30, the J gene TRBJ1-5; D gene uncertain. This CDR3 spans 14 amino acids. The germline V gene encodes CDR1 GTSNPN and CDR2 SVGIG (reference sequence). V lost 0 bases to trimming and J lost 2 bases, with 8 bases between them. The CDR3 DNA sequence: TGTGCCTGGAGTGTTTTTACGGGCAATCAGCCCCAGCATTTT. This encodes CAWSVFTGNQPQHF. The full variable domain, with the rest looked up from reference TRBV30 and TRBJ1-5, is SQTIHQWPATLVQPVGSPLSLECTVEGTSNPNLYWYRQAAGRGLQLLFYSVGIGQISSEVPQNLSASRPQDRQFILSSKKLLLSDSGFYLCAWSVFTGNQPQHFGDGTRLSIL.

This sequence joins TRBV7-2 and TRBJ1-1; D unresolved. CDR1 SGHTA and CDR2 FQGNSA come from the germline V gene. V lost 5 bases, J lost 2 bases, and 15 bases lay in between. This CDR3 has 15 residues. CDR3 nucleotide sequence: TGTGCCAGCAGCCCGGAATTGACGGGCAACACTGAAGCTTTCTTT. Its protein product is CASSPELTGNTEAFF.

The chain couples TRBV18 to TRBJ2-2; D call uncertain. V lost 0 bases, J lost 2 bases, and 4 bases lay in between. Germline CDR1 KGHSH, CDR2 LQKENI. This CDR3 is built from 14 residues. CDR3 sequence: CASSPPSNTGELFF. Written as DNA, the CDR3 is TGTGCCAGCTCACCACCCTCTAACACCGGGGAGCTGTTTTTT.

The V and J genes are TRBV18 and TRBJ2-5, with D unresolved. The CDR3 has 13 amino acids. Germline V CDR1 and CDR2: KGHSH, LQKENI. Trimming removed 2 bases at V and 1 base at J, with 5 bases between. The CDR3 loop is CASSPSTQETQYF. CDR3 coding DNA: TGTGCCAGCTCACCATCAACCCAAGAGACCCAGTACTTC.

This clone was seen a few times. The CDR3 loop is CASSVAAGADTGELFF. CDR3 nucleotide sequence: TGTGCCAGCAGCGTAGCTGCGGGGGCGGACACCGGGGAGCTGTTTTTT. V gene TRBV9 combines with J gene TRBJ2-2; perhaps TRBD2 as D (7 bases). Trimming removed 0 bases at V and 3 bases at J, with 12 bases between. From germline, CDR1 is SGDLS and CDR2 YYNGEE. The CDR3 runs to 16 residues.